Listed below are T cell receptor beta chains from one sample, sequenced in a study of T-cell memory formation after mild COVID-19. TCRdb re-called the 5' RACE reads through MiXCR, storing one row per CDR3 protein. Of approximately 490,000 distinct CDR3 sequences listed, roughly 21% were seen once; the top ten hold approximately 13%. The source material was PBMCs or a T cell subset sorted from them (not recorded which). Receptors were obtained from an adult woman who had mild COVID-19 (a few samples of this study predate the infection). Cell type and time point are not known. Each CDR3 is given with its conserved first and last residue. A D gene is named only where the DNA matches it firmly. A row's size may be missing; if present it is once, few, many or a size class.

D	V	length	size	J	CDR3	DNA
NA	TRBV12-3/TRBV12-4	13	NA	TRBJ2-3	CASSWRQTDTQYF	TGTGCCAGCAGTTGGAGACAGACAGATACGCAGTATTTT
TRBD1	TRBV13	15	few	TRBJ2-7	CASSATGTGRYEQYF	TGTGCCAGCAGCGCCACCGGGACAGGACGTTACGAGCAGTACTTC
TRBD1	TRBV7-2	17	NA	TRBJ1-2	CASSFYSPPGGDYGYTF	TGTGCCAGCAGCTTTTACAGCCCACCAGGGGGGGACTATGGCTACACCTTC
NA	TRBV5-1	18	NA	TRBJ2-1	CASSLGPGLAGVYNEQFF	TGCGCCAGCAGCTTGGGCCCGGGATTGGCGGGTGTCTACAATGAGCAGTTCTTC
NA	TRBV9	14	few	TRBJ2-3	CASSLRILTDTQYF	TGTGCCAGCAGCTTACGAATCCTCACAGATACGCAGTATTTT
TRBD1	TRBV25-1	15	NA	TRBJ2-3	CASSDAGGGTDTQYF	TGTGCCAGCAGTGACGCAGGGGGCGGCACAGATACGCAGTATTTT
NA	TRBV7-6	14	NA	TRBJ1-6	CASSPGLNNSPLHF	TGTGCCAGCAGCCCGGGACTGAATAATTCACCCCTCCACTTT
NA	TRBV3-1	12	few	TRBJ2-7	CASSHPQGEQYF	TGTGCCAGCAGCCATCCACAGGGCGAGCAGTACTTC
TRBD1	TRBV29-1	14	NA	TRBJ1-1	CSVETGAGNTEAFF	TGCAGCGTTGAAACAGGGGCGGGGAACACTGAAGCTTTCTTT
TRBD2	TRBV19	13	NA	TRBJ2-7	CASRLAAGYEQYF	TGTGCCAGTCGGCTAGCGGCAGGGTACGAGCAGTACTTC
TRBD2	TRBV12-3/TRBV12-4	16	NA	TRBJ2-3	CASSKKLAGGGDTQYF	TGTGCCAGCAGCAAGAAACTAGCGGGAGGGGGAGATACGCAGTATTTT
NA	TRBV12-3/TRBV12-4	16	many	TRBJ2-1	CASSPPGAGSDNEQFF	TGTGCCAGCAGTCCTCCAGGGGCAGGGTCTGACAATGAGCAGTTCTTC
TRBD1	TRBV7-9	15	few	TRBJ1-2	CASSLGAGGTYGYTF	TGTGCCAGCAGCTTAGGGGCAGGGGGCACCTATGGCTACACCTTC
TRBD2	TRBV5-1	16	NA	TRBJ2-4	CASSSSERGVKNIQYF	TGCGCCAGCAGCTCTAGTGAGCGGGGGGTCAAAAACATTCAGTACTTC
NA	TRBV12-3/TRBV12-4	14	few	TRBJ2-7	CASSKSRDSYEQYF	TGTGCCAGCAGCAAAAGCAGGGACTCCTACGAGCAGTACTTC
NA	TRBV5-4	14	NA	TRBJ2-3	CASSLLDWADTQYF	TGTGCCAGCAGCTTGCTCGACTGGGCAGATACGCAGTATTTT
NA	TRBV24-1	15	few	TRBJ2-1	CATSDLGLRVNEQFF	TGTGCCACCAGTGATTTGGGACTTAGGGTTAATGAGCAGTTCTTC
NA	TRBV4-1	15	NA	TRBJ2-1	CASSQPEVGFNEQFF	TGCGCCAGCAGCCAACCGGAGGTTGGATTCAATGAGCAGTTCTTC
TRBD1	TRBV5-1	15	few	TRBJ2-7	CASSLGTASTYEQYF	TGCGCCAGCAGTTTAGGGACAGCTTCTACCTACGAGCAGTACTTC
NA	TRBV10-3	13	many	TRBJ1-1	CAISEGVNTEAFF	TGTGCCATCAGTGAGGGAGTGAACACTGAAGCTTTCTTT
TRBD2	TRBV5-1	14	many	TRBJ2-3	CASSPPAGSDTQYF	TGCGCCAGCAGCCCGCCAGCGGGGTCAGATACGCAGTATTTT
NA	TRBV9	16	many	TRBJ2-1	CASSAGLAGTKNEQFF	TGTGCCAGCAGCGCGGGTTTAGCCGGGACGAAAAATGAGCAGTTCTTC
NA	TRBV7-9	12	NA	TRBJ2-1	CASSLLVSGQFF	TGTGCCAGCAGCTTACTGGTATCGGGGCAGTTCTTC
TRBD1	TRBV27	14	NA	TRBJ2-7	CASSLSGTAYEQYF	TGTGCCAGCAGTTTATCCGGGACAGCCTACGAGCAGTACTTC
NA	TRBV11-2	13	NA	TRBJ2-1	CASSLFAAYEQFF	TGTGCCAGCAGCTTATTTGCGGCGTATGAGCAGTTCTTC
NA	TRBV6-5	16	NA	TRBJ2-6	CASSWGLLSGANVLTF	TGTGCCAGCAGTTGGGGACTTCTCTCTGGGGCCAACGTCCTGACTTTC
NA	TRBV7-2	22	few	TRBJ2-3	CASSLESGQASRREPDGDTQYF	TGTGCCAGCAGCTTAGAGTCCGGGCAGGCAAGCAGAAGAGAGCCTGATGGAGATACGCAGTATTTT
NA	TRBV7-2	13	NA	TRBJ1-1	CASSLGSYTEAFF	TGTGCCAGCAGCTTAGGAAGTTACACTGAAGCTTTCTTT
NA	TRBV11-2	15	NA	TRBJ1-4	CASSLQSGQGEKLFF	TGTGCCAGCAGCTTACAGTCAGGGCAGGGTGAAAAACTGTTTTTT
NA	TRBV7-8	15	NA	TRBJ2-3	CASMARATVTDTQYF	TGTGCCAGCATGGCTCGGGCTACCGTCACAGATACGCAGTATTTT
NA	TRBV11-3	15	few	TRBJ1-1	CASSLDTRPNTEAFF	TGTGCCAGCAGCTTAGACACGCGGCCGAACACTGAAGCTTTCTTT
TRBD2	TRBV11-3	15	few	TRBJ2-1	CASTRTSDGYNEQFF	TGTGCCAGCACCCGAACTAGCGATGGTTACAATGAGCAGTTCTTC
NA	TRBV10-3	12	NA	TRBJ2-3	CAISTGTDTQYF	TGTGCCATCAGCACAGGCACAGATACGCAGTATTTT
NA	TRBV6-2/TRBV6-3	13	few	TRBJ1-1	CASSYCGECEAFF	TGTGCCAGCAGTTACTGTGGCGAATGTGAAGCTTTCTTT
NA	TRBV12-3/TRBV12-4	12	NA	TRBJ1-2	CASSPPVGGYTF	TGTGCCAGCAGTCCGCCCGTTGGTGGCTACACCTTC
TRBD2	TRBV24-1	17	few	TRBJ2-7	CATSAAKGLAGVHEQYF	TGTGCCACCAGTGCCGCCAAGGGACTAGCGGGGGTCCACGAGCAGTACTTC
NA	TRBV2	14	NA	TRBJ2-7	CASSDQAGRYEQYF	TGTGCCAGCAGTGATCAGGCGGGGAGGTACGAGCAGTACTTC
TRBD1	TRBV7-2	16	few	TRBJ2-2	CASKLDGTENTGELFF	TGTGCCAGCAAACTAGACGGGACAGAGAACACCGGGGAGCTGTTTTTT
NA	TRBV7-2	17	NA	TRBJ2-1	CASSFRLGWTRDNEQFF	TGTGCCAGCAGCTTCCGACTAGGATGGACAAGGGACAATGAGCAGTTCTTC
NA	TRBV9	16	NA	TRBJ2-7	CASGRGRTWVSYEQYF	TGTGCCAGCGGTCGAGGACGAACTTGGGTGTCCTACGAGCAGTACTTC
NA	TRBV7-6	15	NA	TRBJ2-5	CASSLRGSPQETQYF	TGTGCCAGCAGCTTAAGGGGCTCCCCACAAGAGACCCAGTACTTC
NA	TRBV5-1	12	many	TRBJ2-1	CASSLARADQFF	TGCGCCAGCAGCTTGGCCCGCGCTGACCAGTTCTTC
NA	TRBV7-8	15	NA	TRBJ1-3	CASSLLVASGNTIYF	TGTGCCAGCAGCTTACTGGTTGCCTCTGGAAACACCATATATTTT
NA	TRBV10-3	16	NA	TRBJ2-3	CAIAPTSVASTDTQYF	TGTGCCATCGCCCCGACTTCCGTAGCTAGCACAGATACGCAGTATTTT
NA	TRBV6-1	18	NA	TRBJ1-4	CASAPRGFKTTANEKLFF	TGTGCCAGCGCACCCCGGGGTTTTAAAACAACTGCTAATGAAAAACTGTTTTTT
NA	TRBV27	15	NA	TRBJ2-7	CASSSPTRGLYEQYF	TGTGCCAGCAGTTCTCCCACTCGGGGACTCTACGAGCAGTACTTC
NA	TRBV25-1	15	few	TRBJ2-3	CASSEFGGGADTQYF	TGTGCCAGCAGTGAATTTGGAGGGGGCGCAGATACGCAGTATTTT
NA	TRBV7-7	15	NA	TRBJ2-3	CASSAGTHPTDTQYF	TGTGCCAGCAGCGCGGGGACACACCCCACAGATACGCAGTATTTT
TRBD1	TRBV28	15	few	TRBJ1-2	CASSFGQGWVYGYTF	TGTGCCAGCAGTTTCGGACAGGGGTGGGTCTATGGCTACACCTTC
NA	TRBV18	15	few	TRBJ2-1	CASSSQGGPYTEQFF	TGTGCCAGCTCAAGCCAGGGGGGACCCTACACTGAGCAGTTCTTC
NA	TRBV2	12	few	TRBJ1-1	CASAQGNTEAFF	TGTGCCAGCGCACAGGGGAACACTGAAGCTTTCTTT
NA	TRBV29-1	12	few	TRBJ2-1	CSGGSSYNEQFF	TGCAGCGGCGGAAGCTCCTACAATGAGCAGTTCTTC
NA	TRBV5-5	14	few	TRBJ1-1	CASSEGRTNTEAFF	TGTGCCAGCAGCGAAGGAAGGACCAACACTGAAGCTTTCTTT
NA	TRBV12-3/TRBV12-4	18	few	TRBJ2-7	CASSLAGRGYQASDEQYF	TGTGCCAGCAGTTTAGCAGGTCGAGGCTACCAAGCTAGCGACGAGCAGTACTTC
NA	TRBV7-9	13	few	TRBJ2-7	CASSLDIGYEQYF	TGTGCCAGCAGCTTAGACATTGGTTACGAGCAGTACTTC
TRBD2	TRBV20-1	16	NA	TRBJ2-3	CSARDGRREEADTQYF	TGCAGTGCTAGAGACGGGAGGCGGGAGGAAGCGGATACGCAGTATTTT
NA	TRBV12-3/TRBV12-4	15	NA	TRBJ1-4	CASRPGGVANEKLFF	TGTGCCAGCAGACCCGGGGGGGTGGCTAATGAAAAACTGTTTTTT
NA	TRBV12-3/TRBV12-4	11	few	TRBJ2-7	CASSPNREQYF	TGTGCCAGCAGCCCCAACCGCGAGCAGTACTTC
NA	TRBV4-3	15	many	TRBJ2-3	CASSQDFGSSDTQYF	TGCGCCAGCAGCCAAGATTTCGGGAGCTCAGATACGCAGTATTTT